Following are 5 T cell receptor beta chains from one sample sequenced in a study of beta chain features in type 1 diabetes listed by TCRdb under 2018. Receptor libraries were prepared by the immunoSEQ multiplex PCR assay. The entire amount of isolated RNA was reverse transcribed using the High Capacity cDNA Reverse Transcription Kit, so the sequenced TCRB transcripts were expressed ones. TCRdb's version of the immuneACCESS table is confined to in-frame rearrangements and falls short of the full clone set. An unresolved V gene accounts for under half of the shortfall where checked; the remainder is of unknown origin. This sample gives 900,000 or so clones in total; roughly 16% of them show up just once. About 0.025% of the sample is taken by the ten largest. The sample was naive CD4+ T cells from blood. Interpreted using the paper, the cell subset or site label stands for: true naive CD4+ T cells. Receptors were obtained from a woman aged 18-29 years in good health.

The chain is built from TRBV5-1 and TRBJ2-2, with 11 positions matching TRBD1. CDR1 is SGHRS and CDR2 is YFSETQ in the germline V gene. This CDR3 spans 15 amino acids. J gave up 5 bases and V 4 bases, and 4 bases lay outside the gene matches. The CDR3: CASSLGQGGTGELFF. As DNA, the CDR3 is TGCGCCAGCAGCCTGGGACAGGGGGGAACCGGGGAGCTGTTTTTT.

This clone was picked up a small number of times. The genes are TRBV19 and TRBJ2-7; 7 bases line up with TRBD1. The CDR3 has 14 amino acids. The germline gives CDR1 LNHDA, CDR2 SQIVND (reference sequence). V gave up 4 bases and J gave up 5 bases; unmatched junction bases: 8. CDR3 loop: CASSRQGDRNEQYF. As DNA, the CDR3 is TGTGCCAGTAGTAGGCAGGGGGATCGCAACGAGCAGTACTTC.

J is TRBJ2-7 and V is TRBV19, with a weak D call TRBD1 (6 bases). V was cut by 5 bases and J by 2 bases, with 16 bases left in between. The CDR3 is made up of 15 amino acids. CDR1 and CDR2 from the germline V gene are LNHDA and SQIVND (reference sequence). In DNA, the CDR3 is TGTGCCAGTAGTCTCAACCGGGACACTACCTACGAGCAGTACTTC. Encoded protein: CASSLNRDTTYEQYF.

The table lists this clone with a count of one. This chain connects TRBV15 to TRBJ1-3; D not resolved. The CDR3 loop spans 15 amino acids. V lost 4 bases, J lost 0 bases, and 10 bases lay in between. The germline CDR1 and CDR2 sequences are LNHNV and YYDKDF (reference sequence). The CDR3 DNA follows: TGTGCCACCAGCAACCCTGCCAACTCTGGAAACACCATATATTTT. Its translation: CATSNPANSGNTIYF. Full variable domain (rest looked up from reference TRBV15 and TRBJ1-3): DAMVIQNPRYQVTQFGKPVTLSCSQTLNHNVMYWYQQKSSQAPKLLFHYYDKDFNNEADTPDNFQSRRPNTSFCFLDIRSPGLGDTAMYLCATSNPANSGNTIYFGEGSWLTVV.

This rearrangement joins TRBV25-1 to TRBJ2-1; a weak D match, TRBD2 (5 bases). Trimming took off 3 bases at V and 1 base at J, with 10 bases between the two ends. CDR1 and CDR2 (germline): MGHDK, SYGVNS. The CDR3 sequence is 15 residues long. This CDR3 reads CASSDRRSSYNEQFF. CDR3 coding DNA: TGTGCCAGCAGTGATCGGAGGAGTTCCTACAATGAGCAGTTCTTC.